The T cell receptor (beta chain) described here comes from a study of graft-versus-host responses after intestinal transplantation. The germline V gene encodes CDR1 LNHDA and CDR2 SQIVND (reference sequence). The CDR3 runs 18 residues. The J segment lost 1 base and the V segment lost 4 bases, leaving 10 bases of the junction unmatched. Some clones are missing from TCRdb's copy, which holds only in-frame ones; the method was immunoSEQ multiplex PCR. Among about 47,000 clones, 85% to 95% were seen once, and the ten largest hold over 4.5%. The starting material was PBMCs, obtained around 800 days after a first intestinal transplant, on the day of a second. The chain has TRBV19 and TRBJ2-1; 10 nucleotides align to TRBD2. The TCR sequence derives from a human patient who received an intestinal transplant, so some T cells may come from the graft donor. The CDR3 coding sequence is TGTGCCAGTAGTACTAGCGGGAGAGGTCTCAAATCCTACAATGAGCAGTTCTTC. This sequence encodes CASSTSGRGLKSYNEQFF.